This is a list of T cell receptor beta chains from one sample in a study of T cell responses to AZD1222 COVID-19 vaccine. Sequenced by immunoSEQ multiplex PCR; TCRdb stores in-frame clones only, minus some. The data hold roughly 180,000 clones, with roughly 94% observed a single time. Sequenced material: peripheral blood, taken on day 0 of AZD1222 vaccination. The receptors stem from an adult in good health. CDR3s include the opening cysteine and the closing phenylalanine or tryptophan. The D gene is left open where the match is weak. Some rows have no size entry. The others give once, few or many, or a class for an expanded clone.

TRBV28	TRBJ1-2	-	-	TGTGCCAGCAGTCTGGACCCAAAGGGGACAGGCTACACCTTC	CASSLDPKGTGYTF
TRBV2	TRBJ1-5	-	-	TGTGCCAGCAGTGAACGGGGTGATCAGCCCCAGCATTTT	CASSERGDQPQHF
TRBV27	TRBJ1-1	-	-	TGTGCCAGCAGTTTAATGGGAGTTTCTAACACTGAAGCTTTCTTT	CASSLMGVSNTEAFF
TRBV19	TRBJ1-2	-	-	TGTGCCAGTAGAGAGCCGCGGACAGATAGTAACTATGGCTACACCTTC	CASREPRTDSNYGYTF
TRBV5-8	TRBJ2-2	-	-	TGTGCCAGCAGCTTGGACACGAACACCGGGGAGCTGTTTTTT	CASSLDTNTGELFF
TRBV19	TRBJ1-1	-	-	TGTGCCAGTAGTATAGGAGGGGCACACAGGGAAGCTTTCTTT	CASSIGGAHREAFF
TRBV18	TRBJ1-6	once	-	TGTGCCAGTACTCAGGGATTGGACTATAATTCACCCCTCCACTTT	CASTQGLDYNSPLHF
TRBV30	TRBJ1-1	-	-	TGTGCCTGGAGTTTCGCGAACACTGAAGCTTTCTTT	CAWSFANTEAFF
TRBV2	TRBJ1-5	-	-	TGTGCCAGCAGTGTTCAGAGGATGGGCAATCAGCCCCAGCATTTT	CASSVQRMGNQPQHF
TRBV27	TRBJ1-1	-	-	TGTGCCAGCAGGACAGGGAACACTGAAGCTTTCTTT	CASRTGNTEAFF
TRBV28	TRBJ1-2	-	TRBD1	TGTGCCAGCGGCCGGGACAGTACTCCCTATGGCTACACCTTC	CASGRDSTPYGYTF
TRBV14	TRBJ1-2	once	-	TGTGCCAGCAGCCGTTCACAGGGAGTACTTAACTATGGCTACACCTTC	CASSRSQGVLNYGYTF
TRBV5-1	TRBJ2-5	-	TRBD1	TGCGCCAGCAGCTGGGACAGGATACAAGAGACCCAGTACTTC	CASSWDRIQETQYF
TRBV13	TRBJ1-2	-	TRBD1	TGTGCCAGCAGCCAGGGGACAGGGGAGTATGGCTACACCTTC	CASSQGTGEYGYTF
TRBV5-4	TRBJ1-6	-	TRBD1	TGTGCCAGCAGCCATCAGGGGGCGGGGAGGGGGTCACCCCTCCACTTT	CASSHQGAGRGSPLHF
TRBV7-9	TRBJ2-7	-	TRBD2	TGTGCCAGCAGCCCCCTTTTTAGCGGGAGAAGAGTAGGACTATACGAGCAGTACTTC	CASSPLFSGRRVGLYEQYF
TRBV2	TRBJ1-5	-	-	TGTGCCAGCAGCGCCCCGTGGGGGGGCAATCAGCCCCAGCATTTT	CASSAPWGGNQPQHF
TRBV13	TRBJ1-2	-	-	TGTGCCAGCAGCGGAAATACGGTTGACGGCTACACCTTC	CASSGNTVDGYTF
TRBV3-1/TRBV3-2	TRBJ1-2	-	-	TGTGCCAGCAGCCAAGAAGGTCCGCGCGGTGGCTACACCTTC	CASSQEGPRGGYTF
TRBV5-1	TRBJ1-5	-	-	TGCGCCAGCAGCGCGGAAGCAGACCAGCCCCAGCATTTT	CASSAEADQPQHF
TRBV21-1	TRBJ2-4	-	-	TGTGCCAGCAGCTCCCGACGGCCAGGAGACATTCAGTACTTC	CASSSRRPGDIQYF
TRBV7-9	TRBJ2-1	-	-	TGTGCCAGCAGCCCAGGTCTAGCGTCTGGGGATGAGCAGTTCTTC	CASSPGLASGDEQFF
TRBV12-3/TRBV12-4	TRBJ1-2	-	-	TGTGCCAGCAGACTCGATAACTATGGCTACACCTTC	CASRLDNYGYTF
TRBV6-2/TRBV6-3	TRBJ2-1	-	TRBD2	TGTGCCAGCAGTTATCGCGGGGGATCAATTTTTGAGCAGTTCTTC	CASSYRGGSIFEQFF
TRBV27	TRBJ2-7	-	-	TGTGCCAGCAGTTTACTACTACAACCCTACGAGCAGTACTTC	CASSLLLQPYEQYF
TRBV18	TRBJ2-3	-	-	TGTGCCAGCTCACTGTATCCCACAGATACGCAGTATTTT	CASSLYPTDTQYF
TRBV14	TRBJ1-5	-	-	TGTGCCAGCGCCCCCGGGAGCAATCAGCCCCAGCATTTT	CASAPGSNQPQHF
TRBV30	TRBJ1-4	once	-	TGTGCCTGGAGTGTAGGGGTGGCCGAAGGAAAACTGTTTTTT	CAWSVGVAEGKLFF
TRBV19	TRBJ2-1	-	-	TGTGCCAGTAGTATCGAGAGGCCCTACAATGAGCAGTTCTTC	CASSIERPYNEQFF
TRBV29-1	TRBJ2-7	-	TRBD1	TGCAGCGCTGGGGACAGGGGCGAGCAGTACTTC	CSAGDRGEQYF
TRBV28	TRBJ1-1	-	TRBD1	TGTGCCAGCAGCATGGGACAGTTGAACACTGAAGCTTTCTTT	CASSMGQLNTEAFF
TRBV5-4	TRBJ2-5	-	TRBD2	TGTGCCAGCAGCTTCGGACTAGCGGGAGGAGGGCAAGAGACCCAGTACTTC	CASSFGLAGGGQETQYF
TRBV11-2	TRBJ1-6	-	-	TGTGCCAGCAGCTTAGTTCGGGGATCTGGTTCACCCCTCCACTTT	CASSLVRGSGSPLHF